This T cell receptor (beta chain) was captured by sequencing in a study of blood T cells in healthy people across ages. On this clonotype itself: Its specificity is not known.

Combining a sample-barcoded 5' primer with a J-beta primer mix, a second PCR ran for roughly 7 to 12 cycles. The authors tagged each cDNA molecule using a template-switch adaptor with 12 random nucleotides. TCRdb called the 5' RACE reads again in MiXCR, with one record for every CDR3 protein. The data show about a million distinct CDR3 sequences, less than 45% seen once. General observations from the study: More naive CD4+ cells and higher diversity marked long-lived donors relative to aged donors.

Germline CDR1 reads MGHDK; CDR2 reads SYGVNS. CDR3 size: 14 residues. V lost 5 bases to trimming and J lost 1 base, with 9 bases between them. The study drew donors from healthy Caucasian individuals in Russia aged about 6 to 90. This receptor was obtained from a man younger than 35 in good health. The rearrangement links TRBV25-1 to TRBJ1-3; no clear D. Sequenced sample: blood. CDR3 residues: CASSPPASGNTIYF. The CDR3 nucleotides read TGTGCCAGCAGTCCTCCGGCGTCTGGAAACACCATATATTTT.